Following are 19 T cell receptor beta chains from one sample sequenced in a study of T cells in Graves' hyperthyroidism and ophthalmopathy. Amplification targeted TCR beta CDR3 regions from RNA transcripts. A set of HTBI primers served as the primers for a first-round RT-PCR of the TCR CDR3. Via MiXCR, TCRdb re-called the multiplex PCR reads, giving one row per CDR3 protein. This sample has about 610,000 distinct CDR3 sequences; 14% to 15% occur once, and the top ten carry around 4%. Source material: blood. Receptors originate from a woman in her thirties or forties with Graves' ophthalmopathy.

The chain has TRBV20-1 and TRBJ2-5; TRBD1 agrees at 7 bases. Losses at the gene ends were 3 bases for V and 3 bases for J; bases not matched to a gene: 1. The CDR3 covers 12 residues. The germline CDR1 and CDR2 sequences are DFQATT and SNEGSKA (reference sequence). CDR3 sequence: CSASGTEETQYF. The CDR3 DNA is TGCAGTGCTAGCGGGACAGAAGAGACCCAGTACTTC.

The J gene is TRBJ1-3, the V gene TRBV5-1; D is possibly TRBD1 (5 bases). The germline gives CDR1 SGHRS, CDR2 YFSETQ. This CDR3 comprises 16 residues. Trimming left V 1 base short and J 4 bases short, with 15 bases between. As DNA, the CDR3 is TGCGCCAGCAGCTTGAGTTTTAGAGGGGTCGGAAACACCATATATTTT. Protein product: CASSLSFRGVGNTIYF.

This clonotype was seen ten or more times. The CDR3 loop reads CASSLRMAGDSEAFF. In nucleotides, the CDR3 is TGTGCCAGCAGCTTACGGATGGCCGGGGACTCTGAAGCTTTCTTT. The chain links TRBV7-2 to TRBJ1-1, with D possibly TRBD1 on 5 matching bases. Trimming cost V 2 bases and J 6 bases, with 16 bases left between them. The germline V gene encodes CDR1 SGHTA and CDR2 FQGNSA. The length of the CDR3 is 15 residues. Filled out from reference TRBV7-2 and TRBJ1-1, the complete variable domain reads GAGVSQSPSNKVTEKGKDVELRCDPISGHTALYWYRQSLGQGLEFLIYFQGNSAPDKSGLPSDRFSAERTGGSVSTLTIQRTQQEDSAVYLCASSLRMAGDSEAFFGQGTRLTVV.

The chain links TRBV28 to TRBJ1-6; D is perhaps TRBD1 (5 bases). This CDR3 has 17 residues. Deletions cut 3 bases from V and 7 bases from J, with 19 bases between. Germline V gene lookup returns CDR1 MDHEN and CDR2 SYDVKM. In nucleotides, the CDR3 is TGTGCCAGCAGTTTCTACTCAAGGCAGGGAGGAAATTCACCCCTCCACTTT. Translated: CASSFYSRQGGNSPLHF.

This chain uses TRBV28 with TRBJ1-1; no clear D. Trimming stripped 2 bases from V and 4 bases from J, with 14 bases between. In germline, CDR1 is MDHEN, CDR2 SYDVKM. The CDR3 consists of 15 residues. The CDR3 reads CASSLGRVIGTEAFF. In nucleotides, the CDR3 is TGTGCCAGCAGTTTAGGTCGGGTCATCGGCACTGAAGCTTTCTTT.

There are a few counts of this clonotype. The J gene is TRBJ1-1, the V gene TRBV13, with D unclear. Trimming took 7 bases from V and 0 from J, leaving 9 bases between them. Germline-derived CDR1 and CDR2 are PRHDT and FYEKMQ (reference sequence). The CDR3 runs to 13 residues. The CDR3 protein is CASTLALNTEAFF. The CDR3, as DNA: TGTGCCAGCACCCTCGCACTGAACACTGAAGCTTTCTTT.

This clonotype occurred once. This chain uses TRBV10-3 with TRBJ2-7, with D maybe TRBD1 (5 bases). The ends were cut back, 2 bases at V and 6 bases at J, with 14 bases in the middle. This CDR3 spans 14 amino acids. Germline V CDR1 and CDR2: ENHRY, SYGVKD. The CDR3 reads CAISEAGFYGEQYF. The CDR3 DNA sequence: TGTGCCATCAGTGAGGCAGGGTTCTACGGCGAGCAGTACTTC.

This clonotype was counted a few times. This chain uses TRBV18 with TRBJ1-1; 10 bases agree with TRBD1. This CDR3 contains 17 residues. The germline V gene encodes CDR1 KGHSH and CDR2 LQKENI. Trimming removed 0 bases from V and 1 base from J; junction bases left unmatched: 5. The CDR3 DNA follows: TGTGCCAGCTCACCACCGGGGACAGGGGTGGGGAACACTGAAGCTTTCTTT. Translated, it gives CASSPPGTGVGNTEAFF. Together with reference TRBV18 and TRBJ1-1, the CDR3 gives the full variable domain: NAGVMQNPRHLVRRRGQEARLRCSPMKGHSHVYWYRQLPEEGLKFMVYLQKENIIDESGMPKERFSAEFPKEGPSILRIQQVVRGDSAAYFCASSPPGTGVGNTEAFFGQGTRLTVV.

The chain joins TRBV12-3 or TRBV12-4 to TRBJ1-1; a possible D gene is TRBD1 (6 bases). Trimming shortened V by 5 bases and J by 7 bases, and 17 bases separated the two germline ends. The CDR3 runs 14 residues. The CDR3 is CASSTHDRRFEAFF. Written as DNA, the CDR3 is TGTGCCAGCAGTACCCATGACAGGAGGTTTGAAGCTTTCTTT.

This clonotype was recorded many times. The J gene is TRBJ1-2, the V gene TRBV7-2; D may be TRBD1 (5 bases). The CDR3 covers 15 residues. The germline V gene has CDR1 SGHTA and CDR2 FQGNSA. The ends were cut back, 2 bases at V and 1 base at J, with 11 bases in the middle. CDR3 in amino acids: CASSLTGSHNYGYTF. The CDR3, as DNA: TGTGCCAGCAGCTTAACAGGATCCCATAACTATGGCTACACCTTC. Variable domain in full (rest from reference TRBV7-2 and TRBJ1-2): GAGVSQSPSNKVTEKGKDVELRCDPISGHTALYWYRQSLGQGLEFLIYFQGNSAPDKSGLPSDRFSAERTGGSVSTLTIQRTQQEDSAVYLCASSLTGSHNYGYTFGSGTRLTVV.

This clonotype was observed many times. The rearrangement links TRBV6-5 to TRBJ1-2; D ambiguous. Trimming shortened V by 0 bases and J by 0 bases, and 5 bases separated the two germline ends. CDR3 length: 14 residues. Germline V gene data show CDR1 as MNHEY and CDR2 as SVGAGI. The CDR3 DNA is TGTGCCAGCAGTTACTCGGGCGCTAACTATGGCTACACCTTC. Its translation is CASSYSGANYGYTF.

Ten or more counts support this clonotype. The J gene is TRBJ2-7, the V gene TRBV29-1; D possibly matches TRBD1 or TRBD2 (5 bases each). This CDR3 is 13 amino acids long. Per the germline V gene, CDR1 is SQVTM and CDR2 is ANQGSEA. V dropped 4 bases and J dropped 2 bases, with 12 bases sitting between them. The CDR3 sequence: CSVVKGPPYEQYF. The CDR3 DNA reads TGCAGCGTTGTAAAGGGACCCCCCTACGAGCAGTACTTC.

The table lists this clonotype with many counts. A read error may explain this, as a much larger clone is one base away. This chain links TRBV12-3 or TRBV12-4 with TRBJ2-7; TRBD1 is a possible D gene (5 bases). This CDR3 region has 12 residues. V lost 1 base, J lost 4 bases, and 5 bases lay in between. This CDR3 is CASSLGQYEQYF. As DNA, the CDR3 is TGTGCCAGCAGTTTAGGACAGTACGAGCAGTACTTC.

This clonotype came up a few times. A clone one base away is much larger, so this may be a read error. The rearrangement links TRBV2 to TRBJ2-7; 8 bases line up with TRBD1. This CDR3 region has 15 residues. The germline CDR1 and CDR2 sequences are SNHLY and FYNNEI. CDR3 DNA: TGTGCCAGCGGTGAAGTAGGACAGGGAAGGCGGGAGCAGTACTTC. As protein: CASGEVGQGRREQYF.

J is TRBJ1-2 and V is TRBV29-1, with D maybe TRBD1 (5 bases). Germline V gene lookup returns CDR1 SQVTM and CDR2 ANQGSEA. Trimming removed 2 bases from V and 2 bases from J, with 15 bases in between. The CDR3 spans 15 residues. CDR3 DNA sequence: TGCAGCGTTGAACCTGGTTTTAAGGGGAACTATGGCTACACCTTC. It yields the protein CSVEPGFKGNYGYTF.

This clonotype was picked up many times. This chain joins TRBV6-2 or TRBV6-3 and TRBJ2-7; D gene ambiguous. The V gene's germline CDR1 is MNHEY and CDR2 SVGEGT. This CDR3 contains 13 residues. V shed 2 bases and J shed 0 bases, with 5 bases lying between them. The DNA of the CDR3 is TGTGCCAGCAGTTACCAGATCTCCTACGAGCAGTACTTC. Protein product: CASSYQISYEQYF.

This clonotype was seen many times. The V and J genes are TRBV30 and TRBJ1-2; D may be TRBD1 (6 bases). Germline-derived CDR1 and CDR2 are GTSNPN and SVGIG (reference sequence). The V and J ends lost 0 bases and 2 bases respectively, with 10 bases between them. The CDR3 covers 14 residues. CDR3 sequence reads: CAWSVRQANYGYTF. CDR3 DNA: TGTGCCTGGAGTGTACGACAGGCAAACTATGGCTACACCTTC.

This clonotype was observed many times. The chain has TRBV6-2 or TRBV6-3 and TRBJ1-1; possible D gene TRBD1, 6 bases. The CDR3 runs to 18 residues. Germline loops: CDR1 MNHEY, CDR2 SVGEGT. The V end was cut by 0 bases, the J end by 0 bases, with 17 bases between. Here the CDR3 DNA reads TGTGCCAGCAGTTACTCAGTGCCTGGGGGCAGGGTGAACACTGAAGCTTTCTTT. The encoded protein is CASSYSVPGGRVNTEAFF.

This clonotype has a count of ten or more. CDR3 sequence reads: CASSLGHSSYEQYF. The CDR3 bases are TGTGCCAGCAGTCTGGGACACAGCTCCTACGAGCAGTACTTC. The chain recombines TRBV11-2 with TRBJ2-7; maybe TRBD1 (6 bases). V was shortened by 6 bases and J by 0 bases, with 12 bases between the two germline ends. This CDR3 comprises 14 residues. The germline CDR1 and CDR2 sequences are SGHAT and FQNNGV.